This TCR beta chain came from a study of brain T cells in children with intractable seizures. The time point: blood from clinic visit 5 months post-surgery; TSC patient then seizure free. Pre-surgery treatment included at least one anti-epileptic drug. V was pared by 5 bases and J by 4 bases, with 11 bases between. Germline V gene sequence: CDR1 MNHEY, CDR2 SVGAGI. The CDR3 runs to 13 residues. Measured with immunoSEQ multiplex PCR; TCRdb has only the in-frame clones, and not every one. The data contain about 340,000 clones, about 93% of them singletons. The chain has TRBV6-5 and TRBJ2-5, with TRBD1 as a possible D gene (5 bases). The TCR was taken from a boy younger than two with tuberous sclerosis and intractable seizures. Sequences were derived from peripheral blood, sampled less than 6 months after surgery. CDR3: CASSRQTGETQYF. The DNA of the CDR3 is TGTGCCAGCAGTAGACAGACGGGAGAGACCCAGTACTTC.